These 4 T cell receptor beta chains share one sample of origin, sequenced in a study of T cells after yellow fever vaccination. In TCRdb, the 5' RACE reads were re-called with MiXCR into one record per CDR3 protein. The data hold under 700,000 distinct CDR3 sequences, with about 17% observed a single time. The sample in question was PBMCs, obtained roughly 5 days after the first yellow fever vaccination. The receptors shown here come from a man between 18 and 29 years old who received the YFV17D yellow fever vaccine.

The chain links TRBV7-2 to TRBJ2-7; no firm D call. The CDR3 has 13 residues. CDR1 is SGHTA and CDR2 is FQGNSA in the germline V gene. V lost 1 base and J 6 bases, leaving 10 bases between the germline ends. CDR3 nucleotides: TGTGCCAGCAGCTTAGAGGGCCGGCGCGAGCAGTACTTC. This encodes CASSLEGRREQYF.

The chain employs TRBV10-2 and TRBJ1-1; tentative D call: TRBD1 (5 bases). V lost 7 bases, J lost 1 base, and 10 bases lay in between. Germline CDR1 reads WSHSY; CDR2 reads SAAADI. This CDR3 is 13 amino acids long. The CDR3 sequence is CASTQAGNTEAFF. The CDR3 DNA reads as TGCGCCAGCACACAGGCGGGGAACACTGAAGCTTTCTTT.

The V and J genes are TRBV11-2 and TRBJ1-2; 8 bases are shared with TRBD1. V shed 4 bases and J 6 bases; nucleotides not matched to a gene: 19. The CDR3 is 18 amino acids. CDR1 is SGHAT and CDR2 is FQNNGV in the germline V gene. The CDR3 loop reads CASSYSKLRTGRKHGYTF. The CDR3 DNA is TGTGCCAGCAGCTACTCGAAGCTGCGGACAGGGAGGAAACATGGCTACACCTTC.

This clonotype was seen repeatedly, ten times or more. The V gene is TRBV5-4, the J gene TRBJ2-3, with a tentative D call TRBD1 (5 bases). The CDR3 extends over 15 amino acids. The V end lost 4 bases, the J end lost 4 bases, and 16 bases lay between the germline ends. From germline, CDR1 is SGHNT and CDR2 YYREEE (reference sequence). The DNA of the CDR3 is TGTGCCAGCAGCACCCCAGGGTGGCGGTCAGATACGCAGTATTTT. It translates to CASSTPGWRSDTQYF.